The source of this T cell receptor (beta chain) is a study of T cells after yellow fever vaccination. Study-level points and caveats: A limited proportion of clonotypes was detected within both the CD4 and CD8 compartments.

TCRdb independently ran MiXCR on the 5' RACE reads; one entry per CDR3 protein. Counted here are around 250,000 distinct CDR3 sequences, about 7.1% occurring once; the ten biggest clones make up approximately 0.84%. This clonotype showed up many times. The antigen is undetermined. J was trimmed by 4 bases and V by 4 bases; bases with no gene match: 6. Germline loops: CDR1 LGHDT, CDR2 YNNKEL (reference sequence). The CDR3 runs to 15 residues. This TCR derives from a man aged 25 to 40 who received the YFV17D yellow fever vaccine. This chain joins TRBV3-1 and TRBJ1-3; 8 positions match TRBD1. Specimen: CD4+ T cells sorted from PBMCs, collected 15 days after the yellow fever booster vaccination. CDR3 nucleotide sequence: TGTGCCAGCAGCCCGGCAGGGGGCTTGGGAAACACCATATATTTT. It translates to CASSPAGGLGNTIYF.